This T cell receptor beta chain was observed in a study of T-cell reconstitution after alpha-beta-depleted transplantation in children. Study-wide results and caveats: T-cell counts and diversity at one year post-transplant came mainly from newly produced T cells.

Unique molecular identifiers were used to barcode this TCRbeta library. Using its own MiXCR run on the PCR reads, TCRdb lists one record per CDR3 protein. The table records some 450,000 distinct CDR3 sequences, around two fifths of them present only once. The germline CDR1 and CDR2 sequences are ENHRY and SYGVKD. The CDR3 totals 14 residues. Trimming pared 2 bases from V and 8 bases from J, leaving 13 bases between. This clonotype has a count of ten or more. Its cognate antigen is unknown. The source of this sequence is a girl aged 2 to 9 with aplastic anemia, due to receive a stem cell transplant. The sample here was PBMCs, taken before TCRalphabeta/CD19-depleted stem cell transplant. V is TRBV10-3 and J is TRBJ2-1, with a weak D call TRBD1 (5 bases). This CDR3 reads CAISEPLRGHEQFF. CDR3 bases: TGTGCCATCAGTGAGCCCCTAAGGGGTCATGAGCAGTTCTTC.